These 21 T cell receptor beta chains came from one sample sequenced in a study of blood T cell repertoires in COVID-19. The repertoire was sequenced with immunoSEQ multiplex PCR; TCRdb's copy has only in-frame clones and lacks some. Here the sample spans roughly 380,000 clones, roughly nine tenths being singletons. The sample consisted of peripheral blood. All receptors come from a woman aged 55-69 years with COVID-19, enrolled during active disease.

The chain has TRBV6-1 and TRBJ1-4; the D gene is possibly TRBD1 (5 bases). CDR1 is MNHNS and CDR2 is SASEGT in the germline V gene. The ends were cut back, 1 base at V and 5 bases at J, with 17 bases in the middle. The CDR3 extends over 17 amino acids. The CDR3 sequence is CASSEGTGFSLNEKLFF. For the CDR3, the DNA is TGTGCCAGCAGTGAAGGTACAGGCTTTTCCCTAAATGAAAAACTGTTTTTT.

This chain joins TRBV30 and TRBJ1-4; 7 nucleotides match TRBD1. This CDR3 spans 15 amino acids. Germline CDR1 reads GTSNPN; CDR2 reads SVGIG (reference sequence). Trimming cost V 5 bases and J 5 bases; bases outside gene matches: 11. CDR3 loop: CAWGGTGERNEKLFF. CDR3 nucleotides: TGTGCCTGGGGAGGTACAGGGGAGAGGAATGAAAAACTGTTTTTT.

With regard to this clone: Other DNA sequences of this sample code for an identical CDR3. V and J are TRBV7-9 and TRBJ2-7; D uncertain. CDR1 is SEHNR, CDR2 FQNEAQ, per germline (reference sequence). V was shortened by 1 base and J by 3 bases, with 7 bases between the two germline ends. This CDR3 is 13 amino acids long. CDR3 in DNA: TGTGCCAGCAGCTTAGGACTGTTCTACGAGCAGTACTTC. Its protein is CASSLGLFYEQYF.

This clone was recorded once. This chain connects TRBV2 to TRBJ1-2, with 7 bases matching TRBD1. The V gene's germline CDR1 is SNHLY and CDR2 FYNNEI. V trimming: 6 bases; J trimming: 6 bases; junction bases outside the gene matches: 10. This CDR3 spans 14 amino acids. The CDR3 nucleotides are TGTGCCAGCAGGAGGGACAGCCCAAGGGATGGCTACACCTTC. This translates into CASRRDSPRDGYTF.

This clone was detected a few times. This sequence joins TRBV5-6 and TRBJ1-2; D unresolved. The length of the CDR3 is 15 residues. V lost 3 bases, J lost 8 bases, and 20 bases lay in between. Germline V gene lookup returns CDR1 SGHDT and CDR2 YYEEEE. The CDR3 loop reads CASSSLGVQREGYTF. The DNA for the CDR3 is TGTGCCAGCAGCTCATTAGGCGTTCAAAGGGAGGGCTACACCTTC. The full variable domain, completed using reference TRBV5-6 and TRBJ1-2, is DAGVTQSPTHLIKTRGQQVTLRCSPKSGHDTVSWYQQALGQGPQFIFQYYEEEERQRGNFPDRFSGHQFPNYSSELNVNALLLGDSALYLCASSSLGVQREGYTFGSGTRLTVV.

The chain joins TRBV9 to TRBJ2-1; 12 positions match TRBD2. The V segment lost 0 bases and the J segment 7 bases; nucleotides outside the gene matches: 2. The CDR3 totals 15 residues. The V gene's germline CDR1 is SGDLS and CDR2 YYNGEE. The DNA of the CDR3 is TGTGCCAGCAGCGTAGTGACTAGCGGGGGTAATGAGCAGTTCTTC. Protein sequence: CASSVVTSGGNEQFF. The full variable domain, rest sourced from reference TRBV9 and TRBJ2-1, is DSGVTQTPKHLITATGQRVTLRCSPRSGDLSVYWYQQSLDQGLQFLIQYYNGEERAKGNILERFSAQQFPDLHSELNLSSLELGDSALYFCASSVVTSGGNEQFFGPGTRLTVL.

This clone was counted once. The chain has TRBV6-6 and TRBJ2-3; 11 nucleotides align to TRBD1. CDR3 length: 15 amino acids. The V and J ends lost 4 bases and 6 bases, in that order; junction bases with no gene match: 6. CDR1 is MNHNY, CDR2 SVGAGI, per germline (reference sequence). CDR3 amino acids: CASSSGTGGVDTQYF. CDR3 bases: TGTGCCAGCAGTTCCGGGACAGGGGGTGTGGATACGCAGTATTTT.

This sequence joins TRBV11-2 and TRBJ1-1; possibly TRBD1 for D (5 bases). V gave up 5 bases and J gave up 4 bases, with 14 bases separating them. There are 14 residues in the CDR3. Germline V CDR1 and CDR2: SGHAT, FQNNGV. CDR3 sequence: CASSPNLGGTEAFF. CDR3 in DNA: TGTGCCAGCAGCCCCAATTTGGGGGGCACTGAAGCTTTCTTT.

The V and J genes are TRBV14 and TRBJ1-2, with 7 nucleotides matching TRBD1. V trimming: 4 bases; J trimming: 4 bases; junction bases outside the gene matches: 3. The germline CDR1 and CDR2 sequences are SGHDN and FVKESK. CDR3 length: 13 residues. In nucleotides, the CDR3 is TGTGCCAGCAGCCTTGACAGGGCCTATGGCTACACCTTC. Protein product: CASSLDRAYGYTF.

The chain carries TRBV28 and TRBJ2-7; D possibly corresponds to TRBD2 (5 bases). V lost 3 bases, J lost 6 bases, and 12 bases lay in between. The germline gives CDR1 MDHEN, CDR2 SYDVKM. The CDR3 is 13 residues long. CDR3 amino acids: CASSFGVPAEQYF. DNA of the CDR3: TGTGCCAGCAGTTTCGGGGTGCCAGCCGAGCAGTACTTC.

The chain uses TRBV2 and TRBJ1-2; tentatively, D is TRBD1 (6 bases). V was trimmed by 6 bases and J by 2 bases, leaving 13 bases between them. This CDR3 contains 14 residues. From germline, CDR1 is SNHLY and CDR2 FYNNEI. The CDR3 reads CASSNSQGNYGYTF. DNA of the CDR3: TGTGCCAGCAGCAACTCACAGGGAAACTATGGCTACACCTTC.

The chain couples TRBV9 to TRBJ2-5; 12 bases are a match to TRBD1. Germline CDR1 and CDR2: SGDLS and YYNGEE. V lost 3 bases, J lost 4 bases, and 7 bases stayed unmatched. This CDR3 contains 16 residues. CDR3: CASSEGTGGDLETQYF. The DNA of the CDR3 is TGTGCCAGCAGCGAAGGGACAGGGGGCGATTTAGAGACCCAGTACTTC.

This chain connects TRBV18 to TRBJ2-3; 9 bases line up with TRBD1. V dropped 3 bases and J dropped 2; count of bases not matched to a gene: 3. This CDR3 comprises 15 residues. The germline CDR1 and CDR2 sequences are KGHSH and LQKENI. CDR3 coding DNA: TGTGCCAGCTCACCGGACAGGGGTAACACAGATACGCAGTATTTT. Its protein is CASSPDRGNTDTQYF.

This chain uses TRBV28 with TRBJ1-4; perhaps TRBD1 as D (5 bases). The CDR3 is 15 amino acids. CDR1 and CDR2 (germline): MDHEN, SYDVKM. V was pared by 6 bases and J by 0 bases, with 11 bases between. Here the CDR3 reads CASSKEGSTNEKLFF. CDR3 bases: TGTGCCAGCAGCAAGGAGGGGTCAACTAATGAAAAACTGTTTTTT.

This clone was observed a few times. V and J are TRBV14 and TRBJ2-1, with 15 bases aligning to TRBD2. From germline, CDR1 is SGHDN and CDR2 FVKESK. The CDR3 extends over 16 amino acids. After removal of 3 bases from V and 8 bases from J, the junction contained 5 bases not matched to a gene. CDR3 sequence reads: CASSHPGLAGGYEQFF. CDR3 DNA: TGTGCCAGCAGCCACCCGGGACTAGCGGGGGGCTATGAGCAGTTCTTC.

The rearrangement uses TRBV5-1 and TRBJ1-4, with D possibly being TRBD1 (6 bases). The CDR3 runs 18 residues. V gave up 2 bases and J gave up 0 bases, with 17 bases separating them. Germline CDR1 is SGHRS and CDR2 is YFSETQ. CDR3 in amino acids: CASSFRDRWVATNEKLFF. In DNA, the CDR3 is TGCGCCAGCAGCTTCCGTGACAGGTGGGTTGCAACTAATGAAAAACTGTTTTTT.

The chain recombines TRBV25-1 with TRBJ1-2; no reliable D call. Trimming shortened V by 3 bases and J by 4 bases, and 18 bases separated the two germline ends. The CDR3 covers 16 residues. CDR1 is MGHDK, CDR2 SYGVNS, per germline. The CDR3 region has the DNA TGTGCCAGCAGTGATCCTAAGGAGGGTGCCGGCTATGGCTACACCTTC. Protein: CASSDPKEGAGYGYTF.

The chain has TRBV24-1 and TRBJ2-1, with 7 bases fitting TRBD1. Trimming took 2 bases from V and 1 from J; bases not matched to a gene: 4. Germline loops: CDR1 KGHDR, CDR2 SFDVKD. CDR3 length: 16 residues. The CDR3 here is CATSDSGTESYNEQFF. CDR3 DNA: TGTGCCACCAGTGATTCCGGGACAGAATCCTACAATGAGCAGTTCTTC.

The chain recombines TRBV30 with TRBJ1-1; possible D gene TRBD1, 5 bases. Trimming removed 1 base from V and 10 bases from J, with 13 bases in between. The CDR3 sequence is 12 residues long. Per germline, CDR1 GTSNPN and CDR2 SVGIG (reference sequence). CDR3 bases: TGTGCCTGGAGTGAAGGTGGGAGGGGAGCTTTCTTT. This gives the protein CAWSEGGRGAFF. Drawing the rest from reference TRBV30 and TRBJ1-1, the complete variable domain is SQTIHQWPATLVQPVGSPLSLECTVEGTSNPNLYWYRQAAGRGLQLLFYSVGIGQISSEVPQNLSASRPQDRQFILSSKKLLLSDSGFYLCAWSEGGRGAFFGQGTRLTVV.

J is TRBJ2-1 and V is TRBV6-4; TRBD1 aligns across 9 bases. Germline lookup yields CDR1 MRHNA and CDR2 SNTAGT. The ends lost 3 bases at V and 0 bases at J; junction bases unmatched: 0. The CDR3 covers 15 residues. CDR3 amino acids: CASSEQGASYNEQFF. The CDR3 DNA reads as TGTGCCAGCAGTGAACAGGGGGCCTCCTACAATGAGCAGTTCTTC.

There are a few counts of this clone. V gene TRBV6-6 combines with J gene TRBJ2-4; TRBD1 aligns across 10 bases. CDR1 is MNHNY and CDR2 is SVGAGI in the germline V gene (reference sequence). Losses at the gene ends were 6 bases for V and 7 bases for J; bases not matched to a gene: 3. CDR3 length: 13 amino acids. The CDR3 loop reads CASSQGQGNIQYF. CDR3 in DNA: TGTGCCAGCAGCCAGGGACAGGGGAACATTCAGTACTTC.